The 17 T cell receptor beta chains below all came from one sample that was sequenced in a study of blood T cell repertoires in COVID-19. The assay was immunoSEQ multiplex PCR, and TCRdb's table has in-frame clones only and misses some. The sample contains under 150,000 clones, under 90% of which appear only once. Sequencing input: peripheral blood. These TCRs come from a human donor in a cohort sampled during active COVID-19.

This rearrangement joins TRBV28 to TRBJ1-1, with 8 bases aligning to TRBD1. Germline CDR1 and CDR2: MDHEN and SYDVKM. The CDR3 covers 18 residues. Trimming cost V 4 bases and J 6 bases; bases outside gene matches: 19. The CDR3 spells CASSSRGAGGEDWAEAFF. For the CDR3, the DNA is TGTGCCAGCAGTTCTCGAGGGGCAGGGGGCGAAGACTGGGCTGAAGCTTTCTTT.

Only a few counts were recorded for this clone. The chain joins TRBV6-5 to TRBJ1-6, with D possibly being TRBD1 (6 bases). The CDR3 is 15 residues long. Germline V gene data show CDR1 as MNHEY and CDR2 as SVGAGI. The germline V and J ends were trimmed by 6 bases and 0 bases, with 9 bases remaining between them. The DNA of the CDR3 is TGTGCCAGCAGACCGGACAGCTCCTATAATTCACCCCTCCACTTT. Its protein product is CASRPDSSYNSPLHF.

The J gene is TRBJ2-3, the V gene TRBV6-2 or TRBV6-3; D may be TRBD1 (6 bases). This CDR3 is built from 14 residues. In germline, CDR1 is MNHEY, CDR2 SVGEGT. Trimming cost V 4 bases and J 4 bases, with 12 bases left between them. CDR3 DNA: TGTGCCAGCAGTTCCCGGACAGTGGCAGATACGCAGTATTTT. Amino acid sequence: CASSSRTVADTQYF.

This clone showed up just once. The rearrangement links TRBV27 to TRBJ2-3, with D possibly matching TRBD1 (5 bases). Germline V gives CDR1 MNHEY, CDR2 SMNVEV (reference sequence). Trimming took off 6 bases at V and 0 bases at J, with 10 bases between the two ends. The CDR3 consists of 14 residues. Here the CDR3 DNA reads TGTGCCAGCAGGAAAGGACATAGCACAGATACGCAGTATTTT. This gives the protein CASRKGHSTDTQYF.

The chain is built from TRBV15 and TRBJ1-1; D is uncertain. V was clipped by 1 base and J by 1 base, with 7 bases between them. The germline gives CDR1 LNHNV, CDR2 YYDKDF (reference sequence). This CDR3 has 14 amino acids. The CDR3 is CATSRGRQNTEAFF. The CDR3 DNA follows: TGTGCCACCAGCAGAGGCCGACAGAACACTGAAGCTTTCTTT.

This chain joins TRBV7-9 and TRBJ2-1; a possible D gene is TRBD2 (6 bases). CDR3 length: 13 amino acids. Trimming took 3 bases from V and 4 from J, leaving 7 bases between them. CDR1 SEHNR and CDR2 FQNEAQ come from the germline V gene (reference sequence). CDR3 sequence (DNA): TGTGCCAGCAGCTTTCGGGAGTACAATGAGCAGTTCTTC. Translated: CASSFREYNEQFF.

V usage is TRBV19 and J usage is TRBJ2-7; 8 positions match TRBD1. This CDR3 comprises 13 residues. The V gene's germline CDR1 is LNHDA and CDR2 SQIVND (reference sequence). V lost 6 bases, J lost 5 bases, and 6 bases stayed unmatched. The CDR3, as DNA: TGTGCCAGTAGCCTAGCAGGGGGCAACGAGCAGTACTTC. It specifies CASSLAGGNEQYF.

The rearrangement links TRBV6-2 or TRBV6-3 to TRBJ2-1, with a possible D match to TRBD1 (7 bases). The CDR3 is 13 residues long. Trimming took 4 bases from V and 7 from J, leaving 11 bases between them. The germline V gene encodes CDR1 MNHEY and CDR2 SVGEGT. In nucleotides, the CDR3 is TGTGCCAGCAGTTTTGCAGGGGGGAATGAGCAGTTCTTC. Translated: CASSFAGGNEQFF.

This clone occurred a few times. The V call is TRBV18, the J call TRBJ1-5, with D perhaps matching TRBD1 (5 bases). Germline V CDR1 and CDR2: KGHSH, LQKENI. V lost 5 bases and J 2 bases, leaving 10 bases between the germline ends. The length of the CDR3 is 14 residues. The CDR3 bases are TGTGCCAGCTCAGGGGCTCCGGGCAATCAGCCCCAGCATTTT. Protein product: CASSGAPGNQPQHF.

This rearrangement joins TRBV4-3 to TRBJ2-3; perhaps TRBD1 as D (6 bases). Germline loops: CDR1 LGHNA, CDR2 YSLEER. The CDR3 runs 14 residues. The V and J ends lost 2 bases and 5 bases respectively, with 11 bases between them. CDR3: CASSQPGAGDTQYF. As DNA, the CDR3 is TGCGCCAGCAGCCAACCAGGGGCCGGAGATACGCAGTATTTT.

The rearrangement joins TRBV4-1 to TRBJ1-4, with D uncertain. Trimming removed 5 bases from V and 4 bases from J, with 20 bases in between. Looked up from germline, CDR1 is MGHRA and CDR2 is YSYEKL. This CDR3 is built from 17 residues. Here the CDR3 DNA reads TGCGCCAGCAGCTACCTCGACATTTTGACCCTTAATGAAAAACTGTTTTTT. Its protein is CASSYLDILTLNEKLFF.

This chain uses TRBV11-3 with TRBJ2-1; 13 positions match TRBD2. The CDR3 runs to 18 residues. Germline values: CDR1 SGHNT, CDR2 YENEEA. V dropped 0 bases and J dropped 0; count of bases not matched to a gene: 2. The chain's CDR3 is CASSLEGLAGASYNEQFF. The CDR3 DNA sequence: TGTGCCAGCAGCTTAGAAGGACTAGCGGGGGCCTCCTACAATGAGCAGTTCTTC.

This clone was seen a single time. The chain employs TRBV19 and TRBJ1-5; 7 bases match TRBD1. Losses at the gene ends were 4 bases for V and 4 bases for J; bases not matched to a gene: 7. The CDR3 is 15 residues long. CDR1 and CDR2 from the germline V gene are LNHDA and SQIVND (reference sequence). Here the CDR3 DNA reads TGTGCCAGTAGTAGGGCGGGACAGCTAAATCAGCCCCAGCATTTT. Translating it yields CASSRAGQLNQPQHF.

The rearrangement joins TRBV12-5 to TRBJ2-1, with TRBD2 matching 7 bases. The CDR3 runs 16 residues. Germline V lookup: CDR1 LGHNT, CDR2 FRNRAP. The J segment lost 0 bases and the V segment lost 8 bases, leaving 10 bases of the junction unmatched. CDR3: CASSDWEGISYNEQFF. The CDR3 DNA reads as TGTGCTAGTTCGGACTGGGAGGGAATCTCCTACAATGAGCAGTTCTTC.

The table lists this clone with a count of one. The V call is TRBV5-8, the J call TRBJ1-2, with 8 bases that match TRBD1. This CDR3 contains 15 residues. Germline CDR1 reads SGHTS; CDR2 reads YDEGEE. The junction had 8 bases not matched to a gene; V was cut back by 4 bases and J by 3 bases. This CDR3 reads CASSPRDRRHYGYTF. The CDR3 nucleotides read TGTGCCAGCAGCCCCCGGGACAGGAGGCACTATGGCTACACCTTC.

This clone was counted between two and nine times. The chain recombines TRBV19 with TRBJ2-7, with a possible D match to TRBD2 (6 bases). This CDR3 region has 15 residues. The germline gives CDR1 LNHDA, CDR2 SQIVND (reference sequence). Trimming removed 6 bases at V and 4 bases at J, with 19 bases between. DNA of the CDR3: TGTGCCAGTAGCCCCTCCGTCGGGGGTGGGTACGAGCAGTACTTC. Protein: CASSPSVGGGYEQYF.

V and J are TRBV3-1 (or the pseudogene TRBV3-2) and TRBJ1-2, with a weak D call TRBD1 (5 bases). The V end was cut by 1 base, the J end by 4 bases, with 13 bases between. The CDR3 has 15 residues. Looked up from germline, CDR1 is LGHDT and CDR2 is YNNKEL (reference sequence). CDR3 sequence (DNA): TGTGCCAGCAGCCAAGGTGGGGGGTATGCCTATGGCTACACCTTC. Translated: CASSQGGGYAYGYTF.